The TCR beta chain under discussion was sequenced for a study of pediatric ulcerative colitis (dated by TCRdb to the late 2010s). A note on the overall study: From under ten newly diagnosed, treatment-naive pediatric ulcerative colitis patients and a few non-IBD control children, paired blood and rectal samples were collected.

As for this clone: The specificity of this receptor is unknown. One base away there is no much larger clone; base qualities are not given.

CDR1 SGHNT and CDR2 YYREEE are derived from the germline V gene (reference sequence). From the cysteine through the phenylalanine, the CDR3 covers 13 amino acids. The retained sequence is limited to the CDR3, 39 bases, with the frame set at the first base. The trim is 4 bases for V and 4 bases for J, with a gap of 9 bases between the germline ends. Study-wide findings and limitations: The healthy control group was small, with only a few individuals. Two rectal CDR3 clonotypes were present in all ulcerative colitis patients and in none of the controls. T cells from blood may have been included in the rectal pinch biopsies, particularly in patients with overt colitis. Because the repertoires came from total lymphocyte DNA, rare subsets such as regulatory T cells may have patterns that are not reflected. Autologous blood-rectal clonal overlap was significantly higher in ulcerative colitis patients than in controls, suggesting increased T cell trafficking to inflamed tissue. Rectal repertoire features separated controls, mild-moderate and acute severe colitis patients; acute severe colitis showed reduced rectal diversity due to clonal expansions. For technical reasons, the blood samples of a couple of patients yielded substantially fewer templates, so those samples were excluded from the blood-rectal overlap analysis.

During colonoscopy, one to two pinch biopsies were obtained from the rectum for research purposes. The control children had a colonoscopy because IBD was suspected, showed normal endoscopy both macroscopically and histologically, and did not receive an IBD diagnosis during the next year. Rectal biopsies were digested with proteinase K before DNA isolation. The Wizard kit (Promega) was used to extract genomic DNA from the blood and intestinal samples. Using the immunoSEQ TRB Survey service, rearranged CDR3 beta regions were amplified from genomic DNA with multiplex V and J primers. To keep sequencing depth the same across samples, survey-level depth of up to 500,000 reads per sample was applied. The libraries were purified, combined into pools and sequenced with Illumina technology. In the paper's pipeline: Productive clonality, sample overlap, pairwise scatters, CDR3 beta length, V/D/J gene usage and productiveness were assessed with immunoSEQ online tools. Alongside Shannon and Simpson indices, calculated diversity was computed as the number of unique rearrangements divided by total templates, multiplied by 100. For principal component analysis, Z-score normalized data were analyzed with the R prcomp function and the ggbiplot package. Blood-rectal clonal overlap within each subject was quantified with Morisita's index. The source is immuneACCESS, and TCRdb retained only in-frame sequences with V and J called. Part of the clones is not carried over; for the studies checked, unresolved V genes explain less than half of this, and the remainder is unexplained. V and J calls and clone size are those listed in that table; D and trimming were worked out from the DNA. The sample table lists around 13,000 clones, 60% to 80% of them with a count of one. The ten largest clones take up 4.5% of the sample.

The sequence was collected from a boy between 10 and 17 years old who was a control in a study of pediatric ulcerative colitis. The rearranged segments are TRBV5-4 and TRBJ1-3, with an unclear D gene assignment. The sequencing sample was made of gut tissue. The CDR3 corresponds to CASSTSSGNTIYF. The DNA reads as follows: TGTGCCAGCAGCACCTCCTCCGGAAACACCATATATTTT.